The 9 T cell receptor beta chains listed next were all sequenced from one sample in a study of blood T cell repertoires in COVID-19. Sequenced by immunoSEQ multiplex PCR; TCRdb stores in-frame clones only, minus some. The table shows 59,000 or so clones, with 79% occurring only once. The sequenced sample consisted of peripheral blood. These receptors all come from a man between 60 and 75 years old with acute or convalescent COVID-19.

The chain links TRBV18 to TRBJ1-6, with D possibly matching TRBD1 (5 bases). The ends were cut back, 7 bases at V and 8 bases at J, with 12 bases in the middle. The CDR3 runs 13 residues. In germline, CDR1 is KGHSH, CDR2 LQKENI. The CDR3 region is CASYPGGDSPLHF. The CDR3 DNA reads as TGTGCCAGCTACCCCGGGGGGGATTCACCCCTCCACTTT.

This clone was detected a few times. The gene calls are TRBV29-1 and TRBJ1-1; 8 positions match TRBD1. The CDR3 length is 12 residues. V shed 6 bases, J shed 3 bases, and the junction held 3 bases outside the gene matches. In germline, CDR1 is SQVTM, CDR2 ANQGSEA. The CDR3 loop is CSVRTGYTEAFF. CDR3 DNA: TGCAGCGTCCGGACAGGGTACACTGAAGCTTTCTTT. The complete variable domain, with remaining parts taken from reference TRBV29-1 and TRBJ1-1, reads SAVISQKPSRDICQRGTSLTIQCQVDSQVTMMFWYRQQPGQSLTLIATANQGSEATYESGFVIDKFPISRPNLTFSTLTVSNMSPEDSSIYLCSVRTGYTEAFFGQGTRLTVV.

This clone was counted between two and nine times. This chain joins TRBV13 and TRBJ1-3; a possible D gene is TRBD1 (6 bases). V shed 6 bases and J shed 2 bases, with 14 bases lying between them. CDR1 and CDR2 (germline): PRHDT, FYEKMQ (reference sequence). The CDR3 consists of 15 residues. The CDR3: CASRGAGQTGNTIYF. Written as DNA, the CDR3 is TGTGCCAGCAGGGGGGCTGGGCAGACTGGAAACACCATATATTTT.

J is TRBJ1-5 and V is TRBV16; D is possibly TRBD1 (6 bases). The V gene lost 0 bases and the J gene lost 0 bases, with 12 bases spanning the gap. CDR1 and CDR2 from the germline V gene are KGHSY and FQNENV. There are 17 residues in the CDR3. The CDR3 reads CASSQSGTRYSNQPQHF. For the CDR3, the DNA is TGTGCCAGCAGCCAATCGGGGACACGCTATAGCAATCAGCCCCAGCATTTT. The complete variable domain, with remaining parts taken from reference TRBV16 and TRBJ1-5, reads GEEVAQTPKHLVRGEGQKAKLYCAPIKGHSYVFWYQQVLKNEFKFLISFQNENVFDETGMPKERFSAKCLPNSPCSLEIQATKLEDSAVYFCASSQSGTRYSNQPQHFGDGTRLSIL.

The chain recombines TRBV29-1 with TRBJ1-1, with D possibly matching TRBD1 (5 bases). Trimming cost V 7 bases and J 1 base, with 13 bases left between them. Germline lookup yields CDR1 SQVTM and CDR2 ANQGSEA. This CDR3 has 13 residues. CDR3 protein: CSANIDRNTEAFF. CDR3 DNA: TGCAGCGCCAACATCGACAGGAACACTGAAGCTTTCTTT. The whole variable domain, filled in from reference TRBV29-1 and TRBJ1-1, reads SAVISQKPSRDICQRGTSLTIQCQVDSQVTMMFWYRQQPGQSLTLIATANQGSEATYESGFVIDKFPISRPNLTFSTLTVSNMSPEDSSIYLCSANIDRNTEAFFGQGTRLTVV.

The V call is TRBV11-2, the J call TRBJ1-3; D might be TRBD1 (5 bases). The germline V gene has CDR1 SGHAT and CDR2 FQNNGV. The CDR3 is 14 residues long. Trimming pared 0 bases from V and 2 bases from J, leaving 5 bases between. The CDR3 sequence is CASSLDRAGNTIYF. The CDR3 DNA sequence: TGTGCCAGCAGCTTAGACAGGGCTGGAAACACCATATATTTT.

The rearrangement uses TRBV20-1 and TRBJ1-5; no firm D call. V lost 0 bases and J 9 bases, leaving 6 bases between the germline ends. CDR1 and CDR2 from the germline V gene are DFQATT and SNEGSKA (reference sequence). The CDR3 has 11 residues. The DNA of the CDR3 is TGCAGTGCTAGAGATAGCGGGCCCCAGCATTTT. Translation gives CSARDSGPQHF.

The chain uses TRBV7-6 and TRBJ2-7; 8 bases are a match to TRBD2. V dropped 1 base and J dropped 3; count of bases not matched to a gene: 8. Germline V gene data show CDR1 as SGHVS and CDR2 as FNYEAQ. The CDR3 extends over 16 amino acids. CDR3 amino acids: CASSLERGRFNYEQYF. As DNA, the CDR3 is TGTGCCAGCAGCTTAGAGCGGGGGAGGTTTAACTACGAGCAGTACTTC.

This clone was picked up one time. The CDR3 DNA reads TGTGCCAGCTCAGTTGTTTATAGCAATCAGCCCCAGCATTTT. Its protein is CASSVVYSNQPQHF. This sequence joins TRBV18 and TRBJ1-5; D remains ambiguous. Germline lookup yields CDR1 KGHSH and CDR2 LQKENI. Trimming pared 5 bases from V and 0 bases from J, leaving 8 bases between. This CDR3 has 14 residues.